This T cell receptor beta chain was sequenced in a study of technical replicates of blood from a handful of donors. Trimming removed 4 bases from V and 0 bases from J; junction bases left unmatched: 3. Germline assignment: CDR1 MNHNS and CDR2 SASEGT. The CDR3 sequence is 16 residues long. Repertoires were generated with immunoSEQ multiplex PCR, while TCRdb's copy carries only in-frame clones and drops some. The table lists 15,000 or so clones, more than 75% of them singletons. This chain joins TRBV6-1 and TRBJ2-2; 9 bases match TRBD2. The sequence was collected from a human donor in good health. Sequencing input: PBMCs. CDR3 DNA: TGTGCCAGCAGTGCCACTAGCGGGTCGAACACCGGGGAGCTGTTTTTT. Amino acid sequence: CASSATSGSNTGELFF.